Included here is one TCR beta chain sequence, with context. What it recognizes is unknown. Produced via immunoSEQ multiplex PCR; TCRdb's table is partial and in-frame only. Of about 93,000 clones listed, about 86% are singletons. The V end lost 0 bases, the J end lost 2 bases, and 9 bases lay between the germline ends. The V gene's germline CDR1 is KGHSH and CDR2 LQKENI. There are 15 residues in the CDR3. This sample is part of a study of T cell responses to AZD1222 COVID-19 vaccine. Overall study findings and caveats: Spike-wide coverage was observed for vaccine-associated CD4 TCRs, with dominant responses at 160-218 and 743-854. Variant regions that are unmutated are reportedly the target of nearly half of spike-specific TCRs.

The clonotype was recovered from an adult in good health. The V gene is TRBV18, the J gene TRBJ2-3, with a possible D match to TRBD2 (6 bases). The sequences come from peripheral blood, collected on day 0 of AZD1222 vaccination. The CDR3 spells CASSPPSSATDTQYF. CDR3 in DNA: TGTGCCAGCTCACCACCGTCTAGCGCCACAGATACGCAGTATTTT.